The 30 T cell receptor beta chains below were found in one sample sequenced in a study of blood T cells in healthy people across ages. A second PCR, run for about 7 to 11 cycles, used a sample-barcoded 5' primer plus a J-beta primer mix. TCRdb redid the calling of the 5' RACE reads with MiXCR, one entry per CDR3 protein. The sample records hundreds of thousands of distinct CDR3 sequences, approximately 39% being singletons. The specimen sequenced was blood. The source is a woman aged 60-75 years in good health.

As to this clonotype: Germline is not matched at one junction end, which may reflect a read error. The chain has TRBV6-5 and TRBJ2-7, with 7 bases that match TRBD2. The CDR3 is made up of 13 amino acids. CDR1 and CDR2 (germline): MNHEY, SVGAGI. The CDR3 loop reads CANSYSPGREQYF. CDR3 in DNA: TGTGCCAACAGTTATTCGCCCGGGAGGGAGCAGTACTTC.

V is TRBV7-9 and J is TRBJ1-1; the match to TRBD1 covers 8 bases. Germline V gives CDR1 SEHNR, CDR2 FQNEAQ (reference sequence). This CDR3 contains 14 residues. The ends lost 6 bases at V and 3 bases at J; junction bases unmatched: 6. In DNA form, the CDR3 reads TGTGCCAGCAGACCCGGGGACAGGCACACTGAAGCTTTCTTT. Translation: CASRPGDRHTEAFF.

The rearrangement joins TRBV5-1 to TRBJ2-1; no clear D. V gave up 6 bases and J gave up 13 bases, with 26 bases separating them. The CDR3 loop spans 15 amino acids. The germline V gene encodes CDR1 SGHRS and CDR2 YFSETQ. This chain's CDR3 is CASNADGRSKETQFF. DNA of the CDR3: TGCGCCAGCAACGCTGATGGCAGGAGCAAAGAGACCCAGTTCTTC.

Details on this clonotype: A much more abundant neighbour one base away suggests this may be a read error. Here the CDR3 reads CSVRRTDTQYF. The DNA for the CDR3 is TGCAGCGTCCGACGGACAGATACGCAGTATTTT. The V call is TRBV29-1, the J call TRBJ2-3; D is unresolved. This CDR3 spans 11 amino acids. Germline V CDR1 and CDR2: SQVTM, ANQGSEA. Trimming stripped 6 bases from V and 3 bases from J, with 7 bases between.

This clonotype has more than one count but fewer than ten. V gene TRBV5-1 combines with J gene TRBJ2-1; TRBD2 aligns across 7 bases. With V trimmed by 5 bases and J by 5 bases, 10 bases remained unmatched. CDR1 and CDR2 from the germline V gene are SGHRS and YFSETQ. The CDR3 length is 15 residues. This CDR3 reads CASRLTGTMDNEQFF. CDR3 nucleotide sequence: TGCGCCAGCAGACTAACCGGGACTATGGACAATGAGCAGTTCTTC.

This clonotype was observed a few times. The chain has TRBV18 and TRBJ1-1; D may be TRBD1 (5 bases). The germline V gene encodes CDR1 KGHSH and CDR2 LQKENI. The CDR3 loop spans 12 amino acids. The V gene lost 3 bases and the J gene lost 7 bases, with 9 bases spanning the gap. CDR3 bases: TGTGCCAGCTCACCCTCTACAGGTGAAGCTTTCTTT. Its protein product is CASSPSTGEAFF.

The rearrangement joins TRBV4-2 to TRBJ2-5; D possibly corresponds to TRBD2 (6 bases). The CDR3 covers 16 residues. CDR1 LGHNA and CDR2 YNFKEQ come from the germline V gene. Between the trimmed V and J ends, which lost 0 bases and 1 base, there was a span of 12 bases. CDR3 bases: TGTGCCAGCAGCCAAGATCGTGCGGGACTCCAAGAGACCCAGTACTTC. It is translated as CASSQDRAGLQETQYF.

This clonotype has more than one count but fewer than ten. The rearrangement joins TRBV29-1 to TRBJ2-2, with TRBD2 matching over 11 bases. The germline gives CDR1 SQVTM, CDR2 ANQGSEA. This CDR3 comprises 13 residues. The J segment lost 6 bases and the V segment lost 6 bases, leaving 3 bases of the junction unmatched. CDR3 residues: CSVPLAGAGELFF. The CDR3 DNA is TGCAGCGTGCCACTAGCGGGAGCCGGGGAGCTGTTTTTT.

The V and J genes are TRBV9 and TRBJ2-3; no firm D call. V gave up 0 bases and J gave up 4 bases, with 12 bases separating them. The CDR3 contains 15 residues. In germline, CDR1 is SGDLS, CDR2 YYNGEE. DNA for the CDR3: TGTGCCAGCAGCGTAGATGTCATCTGGGCAGATACGCAGTATTTT. This translates into CASSVDVIWADTQYF.

The chain couples TRBV27 to TRBJ2-1; D perhaps matches TRBD1 (6 bases). The CDR3 runs to 15 residues. V shed 7 bases and J shed 4 bases, with 17 bases lying between them. CDR1 is MNHEY, CDR2 SMNVEV, per germline (reference sequence). As DNA, the CDR3 is TGTGCCAGCAAAACAACAGGGATCCGTTACAATGAGCAGTTCTTC. Translated, it gives CASKTTGIRYNEQFF.

V and J are TRBV5-1 and TRBJ1-4; D not certain. The CDR3 is 13 residues long. Germline CDR1 SGHRS, CDR2 YFSETQ. V was cut by 2 bases and J by 8 bases, with 10 bases left in between. The CDR3 DNA is TGCGCCAGCAGCTTACAGTCCGAGGAAAAACTGTTTTTT. This gives the protein CASSLQSEEKLFF.

This clonotype was counted ten times or more. The chain uses TRBV27 and TRBJ2-5; D possibly corresponds to TRBD2 (6 bases). Between the trimmed V and J ends, which lost 6 bases and 4 bases, there was a span of 6 bases. This CDR3 spans 11 amino acids. In germline, CDR1 is MNHEY, CDR2 SMNVEV (reference sequence). DNA for the CDR3: TGTGCCAGCAGGGGGGGAGAGACCCAGTACTTC. Its protein product is CASRGGETQYF.

This clonotype has just a few counts. The rearrangement links TRBV6-2 or TRBV6-3 to TRBJ2-7; D is ambiguous. The CDR3 length is 14 residues. Trimming removed 2 bases from V and 4 bases from J, with 12 bases in between. The germline V gene encodes CDR1 MNHEY and CDR2 SVGEGT. The CDR3 DNA sequence: TGTGCCAGCAGTTACGGAGTTGGGATTTACGAGCAGTACTTC. Its translation is CASSYGVGIYEQYF.

The chain couples TRBV28 to TRBJ2-7; 8 nucleotides line up with TRBD1. Germline V lookup: CDR1 MDHEN, CDR2 SYDVKM. Losses at the gene ends were 5 bases for V and 4 bases for J; bases not matched to a gene: 7. The CDR3 is 14 amino acids. The CDR3 here is CASSIRGPGYEQYF. The CDR3 DNA sequence: TGTGCCAGCAGTATCAGGGGGCCCGGGTACGAGCAGTACTTC.

The chain has TRBV7-9 and TRBJ1-4; D gene ambiguous. V lost 10 bases and J 3 bases, leaving 12 bases between the germline ends. CDR3 length: 13 amino acids. The germline CDR1 and CDR2 sequences are SEHNR and FQNEAQ (reference sequence). CDR3 loop: CAINGRSNEKLFF. DNA for the CDR3: TGTGCCATCAATGGGAGGTCTAATGAAAAACTGTTTTTT. The entire variable domain, with the rest obtained from reference TRBV7-9 and TRBJ1-4, is as follows: DTGVSQNPRHKITKRGQNVTFRCDPISEHNRLYWYRQTLGQGPEFLTYFQNEAQLEKSRLLSDRFSAERPKGSFSTLEIQRTEQGDSAMYLCAINGRSNEKLFFGSGTQLSVL.

There are many counts of this clonotype. CDR3 sequence reads: CSGSTGRGIVETQYF. CDR3 sequence (DNA): TGCAGCGGGTCGACGGGCAGGGGAATCGTAGAGACCCAGTACTTC. The gene calls are TRBV29-1 and TRBJ2-5; possible D gene TRBD1, 6 bases. From germline, CDR1 is SQVTM and CDR2 ANQGSEA. This CDR3 region has 15 residues. V was cut by 7 bases and J by 4 bases, with 22 bases left in between.

Note on this clonotype: This may be a read error, as it is one base from a much larger clone. The genes are TRBV13 and TRBJ2-7; perhaps TRBD1 as D (6 bases). The CDR3 totals 12 residues. Germline V gene data show CDR1 as PRHDT and CDR2 as FYEKMQ (reference sequence). V dropped 6 bases and J dropped 5 bases, with 11 bases sitting between them. The CDR3 spells CASRQGPDEQYF. CDR3 nucleotides: TGTGCCAGCAGACAGGGACCCGACGAGCAGTACTTC. Supplemented by reference TRBV13 and TRBJ2-7, the full variable domain reads AAGVIQSPRHLIKEKRETATLKCYPIPRHDTVYWYQQGPGQDPQFLISFYEKMQSDKGSIPDRFSAQQFSDYHSELNMSSLELGDSALYFCASRQGPDEQYFGPGTRLTVT.

The V and J genes are TRBV20-1 and TRBJ2-7; D not certain. V was pared by 1 base and J by 6 bases, with 10 bases between. The CDR3 runs 12 residues. Looked up from germline, CDR1 is DFQATT and CDR2 is SNEGSKA (reference sequence). This CDR3 reads CSARVGSGEQYF. CDR3 nucleotide sequence: TGCAGTGCTAGAGTCGGGTCGGGCGAGCAGTACTTC.

The chain carries TRBV20-1 and TRBJ2-1; maybe TRBD2 (5 bases). With 5 bases removed from V and 4 bases from J, the gap between germline ends came to 18 bases. The CDR3 has 15 amino acids. CDR1 is DFQATT, CDR2 SNEGSKA, per germline (reference sequence). CDR3 bases: TGCAGTGCTGGTACTAGAACGGAGAATTACAATGAGCAGTTCTTC. Encoded protein: CSAGTRTENYNEQFF.

The chain carries TRBV12-5 and TRBJ1-1; no firm D call. Germline V CDR1 and CDR2: LGHNT, FRNRAP. Trimming removed 8 bases at V and 1 base at J, with 11 bases between. The CDR3 is 13 amino acids. The chain's CDR3 is CASLAEPNTEAFF. CDR3 nucleotide sequence: TGTGCTAGTTTGGCAGAACCGAACACTGAAGCTTTCTTT.

V gene TRBV9 combines with J gene TRBJ2-7; D assignment may be TRBD1 or TRBD2 (7 bases each). With 4 bases removed from V and 0 bases from J, the gap between germline ends came to 29 bases. Germline V gene lookup returns CDR1 SGDLS and CDR2 YYNGEE. The CDR3 spans 20 residues. CDR3 in DNA: TGTGCCAGCAGCCCCGGTTGGGGGGGTGGAGACAGGGTATACTCCTACGAGCAGTACTTC. Residues: CASSPGWGGGDRVYSYEQYF. Based on the CDR3 plus reference TRBV9 and TRBJ2-7, the full variable domain is DSGVTQTPKHLITATGQRVTLRCSPRSGDLSVYWYQQSLDQGLQFLIQYYNGEERAKGNILERFSAQQFPDLHSELNLSSLELGDSALYFCASSPGWGGGDRVYSYEQYFGPGTRLTVT.

As for this clonotype: An end of the junction differs from the germline gene, which may be a read error. The chain carries TRBV13 and TRBJ2-2; perhaps TRBD2 as D (6 bases). The CDR3 consists of 15 residues. Germline CDR1 is PRHDT and CDR2 is FYEKMQ (reference sequence). The CDR3, as DNA: TGTGCCAGCAGCTCGGGGCACCGCCTCACCGGGGGGCTGTTTTTT. The encoded protein is CASSSGHRLTGGLFF.

This clonotype appeared a few times. The chain uses TRBV2 and TRBJ2-5; 7 nucleotides agree with TRBD2. The ends lost 3 bases at V and 5 bases at J; junction bases unmatched: 6. CDR1 SNHLY and CDR2 FYNNEI come from the germline V gene. The CDR3 extends over 14 amino acids. The CDR3 is CASSEERGGETQYF. The CDR3 DNA reads TGTGCCAGCAGTGAGGAGCGGGGAGGGGAGACCCAGTACTTC.

Only a few counts were recorded for this clonotype. Here the CDR3 DNA reads TGTGCCAGCTCACCCAACGACAGCACCGACTATGGCTACACCTTC. Its translation: CASSPNDSTDYGYTF. This chain connects TRBV18 to TRBJ1-2, with D possibly TRBD1 on 5 matching bases. This CDR3 comprises 15 residues. V lost 3 bases to trimming and J lost 3 bases, with 14 bases between them. Germline-derived CDR1 and CDR2 are KGHSH and LQKENI.

This clonotype was observed a handful of times. The V and J genes are TRBV28 and TRBJ2-1; possible D gene TRBD1, 5 bases. The CDR3 sequence is 15 residues long. CDR1 and CDR2 from the germline V gene are MDHEN and SYDVKM. Trimming pared 4 bases from V and 2 bases from J, leaving 12 bases between. CDR3 region: CASSSAPGTYNEQFF. As DNA, the CDR3 is TGTGCCAGCAGTTCCGCGCCAGGGACCTACAATGAGCAGTTCTTC. Full variable domain (missing parts from reference TRBV28 and TRBJ2-1): DVKVTQSSRYLVKRTGEKVFLECVQDMDHENMFWYRQDPGLGLRLIYFSYDVKMKEKGDIPEGYSVSREKKERFSLILESASTNQTSMYLCASSSAPGTYNEQFFGPGTRLTVL.

On this clonotype itself: Lacking the conserved final phenylalanine or tryptophan, this CDR3 likely reflects a read error. The V gene is TRBV7-2, the J gene TRBJ2-5; D tentatively reads TRBD1 or TRBD2 (5 bases each). CDR1 and CDR2 (germline): SGHTA, FQGNSA. V shed 5 bases and J shed 5 bases, with 18 bases lying between them. The CDR3 totals 15 residues. The CDR3 bases are TGTGCCAGCAGCCAGATTGGGGCAGGGAGCGAGACCCAGTACTAC. Its protein product is CASSQIGAGSETQYY.

This clonotype came up many times. The gene calls are TRBV4-3 and TRBJ2-3, with 12 bases lining up with TRBD2. J was trimmed by 6 bases and V by 4 bases; bases with no gene match: 11. Germline CDR1 reads LGHNA; CDR2 reads YSLEER. There are 17 residues in the CDR3. CDR3 nucleotide sequence: TGCGCCAGCAGCCCAGGGGGTATCCTAGCGGGAGGGGATACGCAGTATTTT. Translation: CASSPGGILAGGDTQYF.

This chain connects TRBV20-1 to TRBJ1-2, with D tentatively TRBD1 (5 bases). The CDR3 has 12 amino acids. The germline V gene has CDR1 DFQATT and CDR2 SNEGSKA (reference sequence). The germline V and J ends were trimmed by 5 bases and 4 bases, with 11 bases remaining between them. The CDR3 DNA sequence: TGCAGTGCTGCCGAAGGGGTCTATGGCTACACCTTC. The encoded protein is CSAAEGVYGYTF.

Note on this clonotype: The junction differs from germline at one of its ends, possibly a read error. The chain combines TRBV20-1 with TRBJ1-4; 8 bases align to TRBD1. The CDR3 is made up of 14 amino acids. Per germline, CDR1 DFQATT and CDR2 SNEGSKA (reference sequence). Written as DNA, the CDR3 is TGCAGTGCTACCTCAGGACAGGGAGTTGAAAAACTATTTTTT. Encoded protein: CSATSGQGVEKLFF.

The chain employs TRBV11-2 and TRBJ2-7, with D unresolved. Germline loops: CDR1 SGHAT, CDR2 FQNNGV. V lost 2 bases and J lost 2, with 7 bases in between. The CDR3 is 13 amino acids. DNA of the CDR3: TGTGCCAGCAGCTTAATTTTACCCTACGAGCAGTACTTC. Residues: CASSLILPYEQYF.